The rows below give T cell receptor beta chains drawn from one sample of a study of T cell repertoires in cytomegalovirus infection. TCRdb re-called the reads with MiXCR, one entry per CDR3 protein. In the table there are 250,000 to 300,000 distinct CDR3 sequences, roughly 13% of which are singletons. The material sequenced was PBMCs. Receptors originate from a human donor in good health (CMV status not recorded). Some clones in this sample may be carry-over from other donors' samples. The CDR3 runs from the conserved cysteine through the conserved F or W. A D gene is named only where the DNA matches it firmly. Clone size, where shown, is once, few, many, or a class for clones that have expanded.

clone_size: few; v_call: TRBV12-3/TRBV12-4; d_call: -; j_call: TRBJ1-4; cdr3_aa: CASLGTGGEKLFF; cdr3_nt: TGTGCCAGCCTCGGGACTGGGGGTGAAAAACTGTTTTTT
clone_size: -; v_call: TRBV5-1; d_call: -; j_call: TRBJ1-4; cdr3_aa: CAWTPKKDEKLFF; cdr3_nt: TGCGCCTGGACCCCAAAGAAAGATGAAAAACTGTTTTTT
clone_size: -; v_call: TRBV20-1; d_call: TRBD2; j_call: TRBJ2-3; cdr3_aa: CSARSGGASTDTQYF; cdr3_nt: TGCAGTGCTAGAAGCGGGGGAGCTAGCACAGATACGCAGTATTTT
clone_size: many; v_call: TRBV7-2; d_call: TRBD2; j_call: TRBJ2-2; cdr3_aa: CASSRLAGAGELFF; cdr3_nt: TGTGCCAGTTCCCGACTAGCGGGAGCCGGGGAGCTGTTTTTT
clone_size: -; v_call: TRBV2; d_call: TRBD1; j_call: TRBJ1-2; cdr3_aa: CASSEDRGDYGYTF; cdr3_nt: TGTGCCAGCAGTGAGGACAGGGGGGACTATGGCTACACCTTC
clone_size: many; v_call: TRBV7-2; d_call: -; j_call: TRBJ2-5; cdr3_aa: CASKGMGAQETQYF; cdr3_nt: TGTGCCAGCAAGGGGATGGGGGCCCAAGAGACCCAGTACTTC
clone_size: many; v_call: TRBV9; d_call: TRBD2; j_call: TRBJ2-1; cdr3_aa: CASSAPSQGLASNEQFF; cdr3_nt: TGTGCCAGCAGCGCCCCCTCCCAGGGACTAGCTAGCAATGAGCAGTTCTTC
clone_size: many; v_call: TRBV28; d_call: -; j_call: TRBJ1-2; cdr3_aa: CASRAGDNLVDYTF; cdr3_nt: TGTGCCAGCAGGGCAGGGGACAATCTGGTTGACTACACCTTC
clone_size: few; v_call: TRBV18; d_call: TRBD1; j_call: TRBJ1-2; cdr3_aa: CASSPDRAGTGYTF; cdr3_nt: TGTGCCAGCTCACCAGACAGGGCCGGGACCGGCTACACCTTC
clone_size: many; v_call: TRBV6-2/TRBV6-3; d_call: -; j_call: TRBJ2-2; cdr3_aa: CASSYFQEVGTGELFF; cdr3_nt: TGTGCCAGCAGTTACTTTCAAGAAGTGGGTACCGGGGAGCTGTTTTTT
clone_size: -; v_call: TRBV7-8; d_call: -; j_call: TRBJ1-4; cdr3_aa: CASSLGTRRGVFF; cdr3_nt: TGTGCCAGCAGCTTAGGAACCAGACGAGGGGTGTTTTTT
clone_size: many; v_call: TRBV7-2; d_call: -; j_call: TRBJ1-1; cdr3_aa: CASSLSGMNTEAFF; cdr3_nt: TGTGCCAGCAGCTTAAGCGGGATGAACACTGAAGCTTTCTTT
clone_size: many; v_call: TRBV12-3/TRBV12-4; d_call: -; j_call: TRBJ1-2; cdr3_aa: CASSPQGSYGYTF; cdr3_nt: TGTGCCAGCAGCCCTCAGGGTAGCTATGGCTACACCTTC
clone_size: -; v_call: TRBV6-6; d_call: TRBD1; j_call: TRBJ2-1; cdr3_aa: CATWGQSTNNEQFF; cdr3_nt: TGTGCCACGTGGGGACAGTCCACAAACAATGAGCAGTTCTTC
clone_size: -; v_call: TRBV3-1; d_call: -; j_call: TRBJ1-1; cdr3_aa: CASSQESARVGTEAFF; cdr3_nt: TGTGCCAGCAGCCAAGAAAGTGCCAGGGTGGGCACTGAAGCTTTCTTT
clone_size: many; v_call: TRBV25-1; d_call: TRBD1; j_call: TRBJ1-2; cdr3_aa: CASSESGQGVYGYTF; cdr3_nt: TGTGCCAGCAGTGAATCCGGACAGGGGGTCTATGGCTACACCTTC
clone_size: many; v_call: TRBV11-2; d_call: TRBD1; j_call: TRBJ2-1; cdr3_aa: CASSLAGTEPYNEQFF; cdr3_nt: TGTGCCAGCAGCTTGGCCGGGACAGAGCCCTACAATGAGCAGTTCTTC
clone_size: -; v_call: TRBV2; d_call: TRBD2; j_call: TRBJ2-1; cdr3_aa: CASRGLGGSYIEQFF; cdr3_nt: TGTGCCAGCCGTGGACTGGGCGGGAGTTATATTGAGCAGTTCTTC
clone_size: many; v_call: TRBV7-9; d_call: TRBD2; j_call: TRBJ2-5; cdr3_aa: CASSPPVTSGSRGPETQYF; cdr3_nt: TGTGCCAGCAGCCCCCCGGTGACTAGCGGGAGTCGAGGACCGGAGACCCAGTACTTC
clone_size: -; v_call: TRBV6-2/TRBV6-3; d_call: -; j_call: TRBJ2-2; cdr3_aa: CASKEQGGPNTGVLFF; cdr3_nt: TGTGCCAGCAAAGAACAGGGCGGACCGAACACCGGGGTGCTGTTTTTT
clone_size: few; v_call: TRBV14; d_call: -; j_call: TRBJ2-1; cdr3_aa: CASSQNSGYNEQFF; cdr3_nt: TGTGCCAGCAGCCAAAATTCTGGGTACAATGAGCAGTTCTTC
clone_size: few; v_call: TRBV29-1; d_call: -; j_call: TRBJ2-5; cdr3_aa: CSVARGVVETQYF; cdr3_nt: TGCAGCGTTGCGCGTGGAGTTGTGGAGACCCAGTACTTC
clone_size: many; v_call: TRBV6-1; d_call: TRBD2; j_call: TRBJ2-1; cdr3_aa: CASSEESGGRGEQFF; cdr3_nt: TGTGCCAGCAGTGAAGAGAGCGGGGGGAGAGGAGAGCAGTTCTTC
clone_size: many; v_call: TRBV6-2/TRBV6-3; d_call: -; j_call: TRBJ2-2; cdr3_aa: CASSTTGELFF; cdr3_nt: TGTGCCAGCAGTACCACCGGGGAGCTGTTTTTT
clone_size: few; v_call: TRBV5-1; d_call: TRBD1; j_call: TRBJ1-3; cdr3_aa: CASSRQGGTGNTIYF; cdr3_nt: TGCGCCAGCAGCCGACAGGGGGGGACTGGAAACACCATATATTTT
clone_size: many; v_call: TRBV7-2; d_call: TRBD1; j_call: TRBJ2-5; cdr3_aa: CASSLRQGGAGETQYF; cdr3_nt: TGTGCCAGCAGCTTACGCCAAGGGGGCGCCGGGGAGACCCAGTACTTC
clone_size: -; v_call: TRBV12-3/TRBV12-4; d_call: -; j_call: TRBJ2-3; cdr3_aa: CASSLIRDMQYF; cdr3_nt: TGTGCCAGCAGTTTAATCAGGGATATGCAGTATTTT
clone_size: many; v_call: TRBV7-2; d_call: -; j_call: TRBJ2-5; cdr3_aa: CASSAGSQETQYF; cdr3_nt: TGTGCCAGCAGCGCTGGGTCCCAAGAGACCCAGTACTTC
clone_size: many; v_call: TRBV6-2/TRBV6-3; d_call: -; j_call: TRBJ1-2; cdr3_aa: CASGSGDNYGYTF; cdr3_nt: TGTGCCAGCGGATCAGGGGATAACTATGGCTACACCTTC
clone_size: -; v_call: TRBV14; d_call: TRBD1; j_call: TRBJ1-1; cdr3_aa: CASSQGGTVNTEAFF; cdr3_nt: TGTGCCAGCAGCCAGGGCGGGACAGTGAACACTGAAGCTTTCTTT
clone_size: -; v_call: TRBV11-2; d_call: TRBD2; j_call: TRBJ2-1; cdr3_aa: CASSSGTSAANEQFF; cdr3_nt: TGTGCCAGCAGCTCCGGGACTAGCGCGGCCAATGAGCAGTTCTTC
clone_size: -; v_call: TRBV20-1; d_call: -; j_call: TRBJ1-3; cdr3_aa: CSTFQPGENTIYF; cdr3_nt: TGCAGTACATTTCAGCCCGGAGAAAACACCATATATTTT
clone_size: few; v_call: TRBV5-4; d_call: -; j_call: TRBJ2-1; cdr3_aa: CASNGRGSYNEQFF; cdr3_nt: TGTGCCAGCAATGGTCGTGGCTCCTACAATGAGCAGTTCTTC
clone_size: -; v_call: TRBV20-1; d_call: -; j_call: TRBJ2-5; cdr3_aa: CSASRVIQETQYF; cdr3_nt: TGCAGTGCTAGTCGGGTGATCCAAGAGACCCAGTACTTC
clone_size: many; v_call: TRBV7-9; d_call: -; j_call: TRBJ2-2; cdr3_aa: CASSFRLGANTGELFF; cdr3_nt: TGTGCCAGCAGCTTTCGATTGGGGGCGAACACCGGGGAGCTGTTTTTT
clone_size: few; v_call: TRBV29-1; d_call: -; j_call: TRBJ2-1; cdr3_aa: CSSVQYIDSLVTGLSSYNEQFF; cdr3_nt: TGCAGCTCAGTCCAGTATATAGACAGTTTGGTGACGGGGTTAAGCTCCTACAATGAGCAGTTCTTC
clone_size: -; v_call: TRBV10-3; d_call: -; j_call: TRBJ2-5; cdr3_aa: CAIRDSKETQYF; cdr3_nt: TGTGCCATCAGGGACAGTAAAGAGACCCAGTACTTC
clone_size: -; v_call: TRBV5-6; d_call: TRBD2; j_call: TRBJ2-5; cdr3_aa: CASSPGTSQMGETQYF; cdr3_nt: TGTGCCAGCAGCCCTGGGACTAGTCAGATGGGAGAGACCCAGTACTTC
clone_size: few; v_call: TRBV6-1; d_call: -; j_call: TRBJ2-7; cdr3_aa: CASSQGAGTYEQYF; cdr3_nt: TGTGCCAGCAGCCAAGGGGCAGGAACCTACGAGCAGTACTTC
clone_size: -; v_call: TRBV19; d_call: -; j_call: TRBJ2-7; cdr3_aa: CASSISKGSYEQYF; cdr3_nt: TGTGCCAGTAGTATAAGTAAGGGAAGCTACGAGCAGTACTTC
clone_size: -; v_call: TRBV6-2/TRBV6-3; d_call: TRBD2; j_call: TRBJ2-7; cdr3_aa: CASTLAGHYEQYF; cdr3_nt: TGTGCCAGCACACTAGCGGGACACTACGAGCAGTACTTC
clone_size: -; v_call: TRBV2; d_call: TRBD1; j_call: TRBJ1-2; cdr3_aa: CASSPTGGSGYTF; cdr3_nt: TGTGCCAGCAGCCCGACAGGGGGCTCGGGCTACACCTTC
clone_size: -; v_call: TRBV24-1; d_call: -; j_call: TRBJ1-5; cdr3_aa: CATSERVSNQPQHF; cdr3_nt: TGTGCCACCAGTGAGAGGGTTAGCAATCAGCCCCAGCATTTT
clone_size: -; v_call: TRBV6-6; d_call: TRBD1; j_call: TRBJ1-2; cdr3_aa: CASSPAGGYGYTF; cdr3_nt: TGTGCCAGCAGTCCTGCAGGGGGTTATGGCTACACCTTC
clone_size: few; v_call: TRBV12-3/TRBV12-4; d_call: TRBD1; j_call: TRBJ1-1; cdr3_aa: CASSRGQVWTTEAFF; cdr3_nt: TGTGCCAGCAGTCGGGGACAGGTATGGACCACTGAAGCTTTCTTT
clone_size: -; v_call: TRBV25-1; d_call: TRBD1; j_call: TRBJ2-1; cdr3_aa: CASSESRGTGKYNEQFF; cdr3_nt: TGTGCCAGCAGTGAATCCCGTGGGACAGGGAAATACAATGAGCAGTTCTTC
clone_size: many; v_call: TRBV7-2; d_call: -; j_call: TRBJ1-1; cdr3_aa: CASSIWGATEAFF; cdr3_nt: TGTGCCAGCAGCATCTGGGGGGCCACTGAAGCTTTCTTT
clone_size: many; v_call: TRBV28; d_call: -; j_call: TRBJ2-1; cdr3_aa: CASSLSDSVDEQFF; cdr3_nt: TGTGCCAGCAGTTTATCTGACTCAGTCGATGAGCAGTTCTTC
clone_size: few; v_call: TRBV25-1; d_call: TRBD2; j_call: TRBJ2-3; cdr3_aa: CASSDQRERHTQYF; cdr3_nt: TGTGCCAGCAGTGACCAGCGGGAGCGTCATACGCAGTATTTT
clone_size: many; v_call: TRBV19; d_call: -; j_call: TRBJ1-6; cdr3_aa: CASSIKFESPLHF; cdr3_nt: TGTGCCAGTAGTATTAAGTTCGAGTCACCCCTCCACTTT